These T cell receptor beta chains were read from a single sample in a study of shared clonotypes between healthy human individuals. Sequenced by immunoSEQ multiplex PCR; TCRdb stores in-frame clones only, minus some. The sample includes 2 million to 3 million clones, over 85% of them seen just once. The source material was naive CD4+ T cells from PBMCs. The receptors originated from a young man in good health. Some clones in this sample may be carry-over from other donors' samples. The CDR3 runs from the conserved cysteine through the conserved F or W. The D gene is left open where the match is weak. Where a row states a size, it is once, few, many or the class of an expanded clone; other rows omit it.

d_gene: TRBD1
abundance: .
j_gene: TRBJ1-1
v_gene: TRBV28
CDR3nt: TGTGCCAGCAGGCCAGGGGGGAGGACTGAAGCTTTCTTT
CDR3aa: CASRPGGRTEAFF

d_gene: TRBD1
abundance: .
j_gene: TRBJ2-7
v_gene: TRBV2
CDR3nt: TGTGCCAGCAGGGGCACAGGGGGCGAGCAGTACTTC
CDR3aa: CASRGTGGEQYF

d_gene: TRBD1
abundance: .
j_gene: TRBJ2-2
v_gene: TRBV7-9
CDR3nt: TGTGCCAGCAGCTTAGGGGGACAGGGTCGCACCGGGGAGCTGTTTTTT
CDR3aa: CASSLGGQGRTGELFF

d_gene: .
abundance: .
j_gene: TRBJ1-5
v_gene: TRBV2
CDR3nt: TGTGCCAGCAGTGCAGGAGTGCCAAATCAGCCCCAGCATTTT
CDR3aa: CASSAGVPNQPQHF

d_gene: .
abundance: few
j_gene: TRBJ2-4
v_gene: TRBV5-1
CDR3nt: TGCGCCAGCAGCTTGGGTGGGGCCAAAAACATTCAGTACTTC
CDR3aa: CASSLGGAKNIQYF

d_gene: .
abundance: .
j_gene: TRBJ2-7
v_gene: TRBV9
CDR3nt: TGTGCCAGCAGCGTAGTAAGTAAAGGCGAGCAGTACTTC
CDR3aa: CASSVVSKGEQYF

d_gene: TRBD2
abundance: once
j_gene: TRBJ2-1
v_gene: TRBV7-3
CDR3nt: TGTGCCAGCAGCTTAACGGGTAGCGGGAGGGCCGCTGAGCAGTTCTTC
CDR3aa: CASSLTGSGRAAEQFF

d_gene: .
abundance: .
j_gene: TRBJ1-2
v_gene: TRBV7-9
CDR3nt: TGTGCCAGCAGCTTAGGGCCCCAACAAAGCGGCTACACCTTC
CDR3aa: CASSLGPQQSGYTF

d_gene: TRBD1
abundance: .
j_gene: TRBJ2-7
v_gene: TRBV6-1
CDR3nt: TGTGCCAGCTTCGACCCGGGACAGGGAAAATACGAGCAGTACTTC
CDR3aa: CASFDPGQGKYEQYF

d_gene: TRBD2
abundance: .
j_gene: TRBJ2-1
v_gene: TRBV7-2
CDR3nt: TGTGCCAGCAGCTTAGGAGCGGGGACTAGCGGGAGGGCCGAGGAGCAGTTCTTC
CDR3aa: CASSLGAGTSGRAEEQFF

d_gene: TRBD2
abundance: .
j_gene: TRBJ2-1
v_gene: TRBV19
CDR3nt: TGTGCCAGTAGCGGGAGGCCACAGACCACCAATGAGCAGTTCTTC
CDR3aa: CASSGRPQTTNEQFF

d_gene: TRBD2
abundance: .
j_gene: TRBJ2-7
v_gene: TRBV5-1
CDR3nt: TGCGCCAGCAGCCCCGAGGGACTAGCGGGCTACGAGCAGTACTTC
CDR3aa: CASSPEGLAGYEQYF

d_gene: TRBD2
abundance: .
j_gene: TRBJ2-3
v_gene: TRBV6-5
CDR3nt: TGTGCCAGCAGTTACTCGGGCGGGAGATGGGCCGATACGCAGTATTTT
CDR3aa: CASSYSGGRWADTQYF

d_gene: TRBD1
abundance: .
j_gene: TRBJ1-1
v_gene: TRBV7-3
CDR3nt: TGTGCCAGCAGCTTTGACAGGGCCACTGAAGCTTTCTTT
CDR3aa: CASSFDRATEAFF

d_gene: TRBD1
abundance: .
j_gene: TRBJ1-2
v_gene: TRBV7-9
CDR3nt: TGTGCCAGCAGCCGGGGGACAGGGGATGGCTACACCTTC
CDR3aa: CASSRGTGDGYTF

d_gene: TRBD2
abundance: .
j_gene: TRBJ2-7
v_gene: TRBV29-1
CDR3nt: TGCAGCGTGCTGAGCGGGAGCAACGAGCAGTACTTC
CDR3aa: CSVLSGSNEQYF

d_gene: TRBD1
abundance: .
j_gene: TRBJ1-2
v_gene: TRBV9
CDR3nt: TGTGCCAGCAGCCGGAACAGGGGCCCCTATGGCTACACCTTC
CDR3aa: CASSRNRGPYGYTF

d_gene: .
abundance: .
j_gene: TRBJ2-1
v_gene: TRBV20-1
CDR3nt: TGTAGTGGGAGTACCTACAATGAGCAGTTCTTC
CDR3aa: CSGSTYNEQFF

d_gene: TRBD2
abundance: .
j_gene: TRBJ2-7
v_gene: TRBV18
CDR3nt: TGTGCCAGCTCATGGAGAAGCGGGAGCTACGAGCAGTACTTC
CDR3aa: CASSWRSGSYEQYF

d_gene: TRBD1
abundance: .
j_gene: TRBJ1-5
v_gene: TRBV6-6
CDR3nt: TGTGCCAGCCGGAACACAGGGGGTACTCAGCCCCAGCATTTT
CDR3aa: CASRNTGGTQPQHF

d_gene: .
abundance: .
j_gene: TRBJ2-6
v_gene: TRBV4-3
CDR3nt: TGCGCCAGCAGCCAAGACCATGTGAGGGGGTCTGGGGCCAACGTCCTGACTTTC
CDR3aa: CASSQDHVRGSGANVLTF

d_gene: .
abundance: .
j_gene: TRBJ2-3
v_gene: TRBV7-2
CDR3nt: TGTGCCAGCAGCTATCGGACTAACACAGATACGCAGTATTTT
CDR3aa: CASSYRTNTDTQYF

d_gene: .
abundance: .
j_gene: TRBJ2-7
v_gene: TRBV7-2
CDR3nt: TGTGCCAGCAGGGTGGACTGGGGGGCCTACGAGCAGTACTTC
CDR3aa: CASRVDWGAYEQYF

d_gene: .
abundance: once
j_gene: TRBJ2-5
v_gene: TRBV6-6
CDR3nt: TGTGCCAGCAGTTACCGGTCCTCGGAGACCCAGTACTTC
CDR3aa: CASSYRSSETQYF

d_gene: .
abundance: .
j_gene: TRBJ2-7
v_gene: TRBV5-6
CDR3nt: TGTGCCAGCAGCTTCCCCGGACCGACTAGCTCCTACGAGCAGTACTTC
CDR3aa: CASSFPGPTSSYEQYF

d_gene: .
abundance: few
j_gene: TRBJ1-5
v_gene: TRBV19
CDR3nt: TGTGCCAGTAGTATAGTTAGGGGGCCCCAGCATTTT
CDR3aa: CASSIVRGPQHF

d_gene: .
abundance: .
j_gene: TRBJ2-2
v_gene: TRBV6-1
CDR3nt: TGTGCCAGCAGATCTTTGGCGGGTAACACCGGGGAGCTGTTTTTT
CDR3aa: CASRSLAGNTGELFF

d_gene: .
abundance: .
j_gene: TRBJ1-4
v_gene: TRBV28
CDR3nt: TGTGCCAGCAGGGGCGGGGGCGCGCTTTGGGAAAAACTGTTTTTT
CDR3aa: CASRGGGALWEKLFF

d_gene: .
abundance: .
j_gene: TRBJ1-4
v_gene: TRBV6-6
CDR3nt: TGTGCCAGCAGTTACGGAGGATTAACTAATGAAAAACTGTTTTTT
CDR3aa: CASSYGGLTNEKLFF

d_gene: .
abundance: .
j_gene: TRBJ2-3
v_gene: TRBV7-9
CDR3nt: TGTGCCAGCAGCTTAGTAGGGGTTGGGACAGATACGCAGTATTTT
CDR3aa: CASSLVGVGTDTQYF

d_gene: TRBD2
abundance: .
j_gene: TRBJ2-1
v_gene: TRBV6-1
CDR3nt: TGTGCCAGCAGTAAGGGACTAGCGGATTACAATGAGCAGTTCTTC
CDR3aa: CASSKGLADYNEQFF

d_gene: .
abundance: .
j_gene: TRBJ1-4
v_gene: TRBV7-8
CDR3nt: TGTGCCAGCAGCCCCCGGGGGGTGGACGAAAAACTGTTTTTT
CDR3aa: CASSPRGVDEKLFF

d_gene: .
abundance: .
j_gene: TRBJ2-7
v_gene: TRBV28
CDR3nt: TGTGCCAGCAGTAATATTGGAGTCCTCGTCTACGAGCAGTACTTC
CDR3aa: CASSNIGVLVYEQYF

d_gene: .
abundance: .
j_gene: TRBJ1-1
v_gene: TRBV6-5
CDR3nt: TGTGCCAGCAGCCCACAGGTCGGGATAACTGAAGCTTTCTTT
CDR3aa: CASSPQVGITEAFF

d_gene: TRBD1
abundance: .
j_gene: TRBJ2-7
v_gene: TRBV6-4
CDR3nt: TGTGCCAGCAGTCGGGACAGAGCCTACGAGCAGTACTTC
CDR3aa: CASSRDRAYEQYF

d_gene: .
abundance: .
j_gene: TRBJ2-7
v_gene: TRBV7-2
CDR3nt: TGTGCCAGCAGCTTAGACGGCGACCATTCCGAGCAGTACTTC
CDR3aa: CASSLDGDHSEQYF

d_gene: TRBD2
abundance: few
j_gene: TRBJ2-3
v_gene: TRBV28
CDR3nt: TGTGCCAGCAGCCGCCGCAGGTGGGGGGGAGGCACAGATACGCAGTATTTT
CDR3aa: CASSRRRWGGGTDTQYF

d_gene: .
abundance: .
j_gene: TRBJ2-5
v_gene: TRBV28
CDR3nt: TGTGCCAGCAGTTTGCCCTCCCCCGGTCGGGCCCAGTACTTC
CDR3aa: CASSLPSPGRAQYF